This T cell receptor (beta chain) was recovered during a study of cytomegalovirus exposure and HLA in healthy donors. Notes on the study in general: TCR beta V- and J-gene trimming, according to a later analysis, was linked to a missense DCLRE1C variant.

This clone was counted once. Its cognate antigen is unknown. It was with 60 Vbeta and 13 Jbeta primers that the PCR ran. Assay used: immunoSEQ multiplex PCR; TCRdb lists only in-frame clones, some missing. The sample shows some 110,000 clones, roughly 70% of them seen only once. Per germline, CDR1 SGHDT and CDR2 YYEEEE. There are 14 residues in the CDR3. Trimming took 4 bases from V and 4 from J, leaving 11 bases between them. The source of this sequence is a woman in her 30s in good health and CMV-seronegative. The chain joins TRBV5-6 to TRBJ1-4; D possibly corresponds to TRBD1 (5 bases). Material: PBMCs. CDR3 residues: CASSRDYGNEKLFF. The CDR3 nucleotides read TGTGCCAGCAGCCGGGACTATGGTAATGAAAAACTGTTTTTT.